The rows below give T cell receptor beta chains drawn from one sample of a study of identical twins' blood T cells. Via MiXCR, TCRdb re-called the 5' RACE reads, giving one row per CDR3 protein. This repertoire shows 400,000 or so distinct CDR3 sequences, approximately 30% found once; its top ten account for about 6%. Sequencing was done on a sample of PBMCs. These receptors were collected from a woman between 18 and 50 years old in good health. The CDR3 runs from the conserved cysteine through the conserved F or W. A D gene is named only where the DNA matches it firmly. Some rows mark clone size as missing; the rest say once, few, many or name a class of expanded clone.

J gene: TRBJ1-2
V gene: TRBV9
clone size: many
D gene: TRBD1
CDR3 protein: CASSHPDRAVYGYTF
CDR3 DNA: TGTGCCAGCAGCCACCCGGACAGGGCGGTCTATGGCTACACCTTC

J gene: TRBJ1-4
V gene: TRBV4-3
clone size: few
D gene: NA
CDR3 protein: CASSQDTQGNEKLFF
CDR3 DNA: TGCGCCAGCAGCCAAGATACCCAGGGGAATGAAAAACTGTTTTTT

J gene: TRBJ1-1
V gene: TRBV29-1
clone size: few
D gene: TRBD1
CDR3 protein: CSVTGDRNTEAFF
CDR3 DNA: TGCAGCGTTACAGGGGATAGGAACACTGAAGCTTTCTTT

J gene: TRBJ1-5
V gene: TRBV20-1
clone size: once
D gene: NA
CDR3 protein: CSVNNVQGIRNQPQHF
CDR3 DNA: TGCAGTGTGAATAATGTGCAGGGGATTCGCAATCAGCCCCAGCATTTT

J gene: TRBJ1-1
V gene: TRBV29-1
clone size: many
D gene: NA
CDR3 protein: CSALGQEVRTEAFF
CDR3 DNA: TGCAGCGCCTTAGGTCAGGAGGTTCGCACTGAAGCTTTCTTT

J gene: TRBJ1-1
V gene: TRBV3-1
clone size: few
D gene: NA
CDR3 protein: CASSQVGASNTEAFF
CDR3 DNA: TGTGCCAGCAGCCAAGTGGGGGCCTCGAACACTGAAGCTTTCTTT

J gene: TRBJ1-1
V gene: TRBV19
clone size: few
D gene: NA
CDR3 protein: CASVRGNTEAFF
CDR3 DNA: TGTGCCAGTGTCCGCGGGAACACTGAAGCTTTCTTT

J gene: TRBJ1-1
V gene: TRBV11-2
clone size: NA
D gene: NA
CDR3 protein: CASSLDRHGSEAFF
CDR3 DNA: TGTGCCAGCAGCCTCGACCGCCACGGATCTGAAGCTTTCTTT

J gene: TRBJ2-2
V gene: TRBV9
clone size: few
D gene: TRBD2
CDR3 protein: CASSLHSGANTGELFF
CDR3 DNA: TGTGCCAGCAGCCTACATAGCGGGGCGAACACCGGGGAGCTGTTTTTT

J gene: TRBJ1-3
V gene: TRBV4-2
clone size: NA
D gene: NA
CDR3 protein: CASSLPNTENTIYF
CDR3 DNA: TGTGCCAGCAGCCTTCCTAACACGGAAAACACCATATATTTT

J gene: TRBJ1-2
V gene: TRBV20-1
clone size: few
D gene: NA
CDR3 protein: CSAAGGVYGYTF
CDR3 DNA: TGCAGTGCCGCTGGGGGAGTCTATGGCTACACCTTC

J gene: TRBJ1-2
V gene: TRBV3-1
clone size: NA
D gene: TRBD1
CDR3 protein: CASSFRDSVSVWTF
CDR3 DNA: TGTGCCAGCAGCTTCCGGGACAGCGTCTCAGTATGGACCTTC

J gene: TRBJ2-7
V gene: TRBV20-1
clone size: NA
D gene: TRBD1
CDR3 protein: CSAASRDRLYEQYF
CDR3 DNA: TGCAGTGCGGCCAGCCGGGACAGGCTTTACGAGCAGTACTTC

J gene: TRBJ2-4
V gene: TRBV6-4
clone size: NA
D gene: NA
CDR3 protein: CAGTTRTNF
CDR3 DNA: TGTGCCGGCACGACCAGAACAAACTTC

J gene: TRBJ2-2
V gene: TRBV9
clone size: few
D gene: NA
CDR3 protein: CASSVEQGGELFF
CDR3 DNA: TGTGCCAGCAGCGTAGAACAGGGCGGGGAGCTGTTTTTT

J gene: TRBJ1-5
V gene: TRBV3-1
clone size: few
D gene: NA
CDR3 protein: CASSQGRGYQPQHF
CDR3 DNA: TGTGCCAGCAGCCAAGGACGGGGCTATCAGCCCCAGCATTTT

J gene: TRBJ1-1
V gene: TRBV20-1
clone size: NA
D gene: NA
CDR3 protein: CSARDGPEAFF
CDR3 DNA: TGCAGTGCTAGAGACGGCCCTGAAGCTTTCTTT

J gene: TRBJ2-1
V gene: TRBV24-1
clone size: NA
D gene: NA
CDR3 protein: CATSDSLGSSYNEQFF
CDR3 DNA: TGTGCCACCAGTGATTCCCTGGGGAGCTCCTACAATGAGCAGTTCTTC

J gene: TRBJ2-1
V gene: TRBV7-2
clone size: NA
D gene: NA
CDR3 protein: CANSLRFGLNEQFF
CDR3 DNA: TGTGCCAACAGCTTAAGGTTTGGCCTCAATGAGCAGTTCTTC

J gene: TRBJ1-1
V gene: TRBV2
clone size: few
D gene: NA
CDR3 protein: CASRPLQDGTEAFF
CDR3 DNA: TGTGCCAGCAGGCCGTTACAGGATGGGACTGAAGCTTTCTTT

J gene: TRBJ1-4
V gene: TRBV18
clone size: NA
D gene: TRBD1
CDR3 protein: CASSRGQGGEKLFF
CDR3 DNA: TGTGCCAGCTCACGTGGACAGGGAGGAGAAAAACTGTTTTTT

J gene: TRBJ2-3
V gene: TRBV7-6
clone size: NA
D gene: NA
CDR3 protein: CAISSGAAQYF
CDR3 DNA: TGTGCCATCAGCTCGGGGGCGGCCCAGTATTTT

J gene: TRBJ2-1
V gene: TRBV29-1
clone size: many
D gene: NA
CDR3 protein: CSFSPSRDEQFF
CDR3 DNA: TGCAGCTTCAGCCCCAGCCGGGATGAGCAGTTCTTC

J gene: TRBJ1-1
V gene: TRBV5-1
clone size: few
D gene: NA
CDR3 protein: CASSTQNTEAFF
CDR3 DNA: TGCGCCAGCAGTACTCAGAACACTGAAGCTTTCTTT

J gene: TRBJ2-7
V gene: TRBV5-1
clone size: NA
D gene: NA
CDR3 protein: CASSLDVGGSYEQYF
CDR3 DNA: TGCGCCAGCAGCTTGGACGTTGGGGGTTCCTACGAGCAGTACTTC

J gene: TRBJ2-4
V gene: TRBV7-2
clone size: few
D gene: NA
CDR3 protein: CASSPDLVNNIQYF
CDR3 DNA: TGTGCCAGCAGCCCCGATCTCGTGAATAACATTCAGTACTTC

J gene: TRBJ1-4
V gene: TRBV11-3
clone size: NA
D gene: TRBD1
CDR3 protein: CASSFDRGSEKLFF
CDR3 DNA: TGTGCCAGCAGCTTCGACAGGGGATCTGAAAAACTGTTTTTT

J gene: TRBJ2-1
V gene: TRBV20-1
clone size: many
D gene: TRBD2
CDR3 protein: CSARALAGAYNEQFF
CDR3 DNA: TGCAGTGCTAGAGCGCTAGCGGGAGCTTACAATGAGCAGTTCTTC

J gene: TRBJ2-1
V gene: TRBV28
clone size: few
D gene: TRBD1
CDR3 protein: CASSSDRPYNEQFF
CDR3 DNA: TGTGCCAGCAGTTCGGACAGGCCCTACAATGAGCAGTTCTTC

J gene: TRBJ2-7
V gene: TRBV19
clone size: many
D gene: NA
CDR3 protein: CASSIGQFYEQYF
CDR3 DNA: TGTGCCAGTAGTATCGGGCAGTTCTACGAGCAGTACTTC

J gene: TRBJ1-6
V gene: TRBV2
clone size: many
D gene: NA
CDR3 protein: CASRFSGQHNSPLHF
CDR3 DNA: TGTGCCAGCAGATTTTCTGGACAACATAATTCACCCCTCCACTTT

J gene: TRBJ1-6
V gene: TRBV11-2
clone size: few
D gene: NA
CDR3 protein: CASTIGLSNSPLHF
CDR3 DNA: TGTGCCAGCACCATAGGACTCTCGAATTCACCCCTCCACTTT

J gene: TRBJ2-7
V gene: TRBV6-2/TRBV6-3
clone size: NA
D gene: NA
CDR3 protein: CASNGRLSSYEQYF
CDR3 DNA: TGTGCCAGCAACGGTCGCCTAAGCTCCTACGAGCAGTACTTC

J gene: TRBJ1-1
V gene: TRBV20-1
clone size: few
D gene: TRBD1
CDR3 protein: CSVQRDRGAEAFF
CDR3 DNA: TGCAGTGTACAAAGGGACAGGGGAGCTGAAGCTTTCTTT

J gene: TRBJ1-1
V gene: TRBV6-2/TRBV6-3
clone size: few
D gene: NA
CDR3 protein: CASSPRGLGNTEAFF
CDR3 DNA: TGTGCCAGCAGCCCTCGGGGGCTAGGGAACACTGAAGCTTTCTTT

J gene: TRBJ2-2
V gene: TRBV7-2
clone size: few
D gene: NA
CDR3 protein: CASSAFSGELFF
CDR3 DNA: TGTGCCAGCAGCGCCTTTTCCGGGGAGCTGTTTTTT

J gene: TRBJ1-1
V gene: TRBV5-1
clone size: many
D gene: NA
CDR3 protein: CASSPRDSLNTEAFF
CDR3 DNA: TGTGCCAGCAGCCCCCGGGACTCCTTGAACACTGAAGCTTTCTTT

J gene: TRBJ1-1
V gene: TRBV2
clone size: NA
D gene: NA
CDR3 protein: CASRNQGVGRAFF
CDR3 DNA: TGTGCCAGCAGGAATCAGGGAGTAGGGCGAGCTTTCTTT

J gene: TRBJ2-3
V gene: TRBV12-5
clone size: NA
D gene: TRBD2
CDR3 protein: CASGLVRAGAKYF
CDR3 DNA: TGTGCTAGTGGTTTGGTACGAGCGGGGGCCAAGTATTTT

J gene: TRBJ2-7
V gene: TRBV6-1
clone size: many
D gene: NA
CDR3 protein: CASSESYSSYEQYF
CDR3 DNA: TGTGCCAGCAGTGAATCCTATAGCTCCTACGAGCAGTACTTC

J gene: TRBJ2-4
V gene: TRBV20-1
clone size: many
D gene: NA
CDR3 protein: CSARGGSKNIQYF
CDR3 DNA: TGCAGTGCTAGGGGGGGATCCAAAAACATTCAGTACTTC

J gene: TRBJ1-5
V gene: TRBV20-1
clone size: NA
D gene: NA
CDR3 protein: CSAYGQNSNQPQHF
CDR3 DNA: TGCAGTGCTTACGGACAGAATAGCAATCAGCCCCAGCATTTT

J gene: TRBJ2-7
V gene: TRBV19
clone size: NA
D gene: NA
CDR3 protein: CASSIAGLKYEQYF
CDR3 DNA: TGTGCCAGTAGTATAGCGGGACTGAAGTACGAGCAGTACTTC

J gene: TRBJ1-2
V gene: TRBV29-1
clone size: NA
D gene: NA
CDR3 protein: CSVEDRGGRSYGYTF
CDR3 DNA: TGCAGCGTTGAAGATCGTGGGGGTAGGAGCTATGGCTACACCTTC

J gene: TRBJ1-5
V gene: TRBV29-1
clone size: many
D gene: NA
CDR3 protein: CSVASRREQPQHF
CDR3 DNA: TGCAGCGTTGCCAGTCGGAGGGAGCAGCCCCAGCATTTT